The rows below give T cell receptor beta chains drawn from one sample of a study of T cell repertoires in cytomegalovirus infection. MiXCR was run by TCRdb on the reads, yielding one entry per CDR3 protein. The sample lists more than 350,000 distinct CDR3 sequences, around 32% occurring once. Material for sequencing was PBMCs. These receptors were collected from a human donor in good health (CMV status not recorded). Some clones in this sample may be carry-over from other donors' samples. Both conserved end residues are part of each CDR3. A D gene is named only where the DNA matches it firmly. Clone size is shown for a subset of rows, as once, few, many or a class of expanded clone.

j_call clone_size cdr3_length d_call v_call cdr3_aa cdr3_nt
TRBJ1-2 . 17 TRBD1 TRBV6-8 CASSYNFGQGGSYGYTF TGTGCCAGCAGTTACAATTTCGGACAGGGTGGTAGCTATGGCTACACCTTC
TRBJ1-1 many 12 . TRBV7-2 CASSFLGTEAFF TGTGCCAGCAGCTTCTTGGGGACTGAAGCTTTCTTT
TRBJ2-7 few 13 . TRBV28 CASSLLQSYEQYF TGTGCCAGCAGTTTATTGCAGTCCTACGAGCAGTACTTC
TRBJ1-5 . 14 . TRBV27 CASSPRLTPEPQHF TGTGCCAGCAGTCCACGTCTGACACCTGAGCCCCAGCATTTT
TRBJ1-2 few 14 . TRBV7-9 CASSTQRTKYGYTF TGTGCCAGCAGCACACAGCGGACAAAATATGGCTACACCTTC
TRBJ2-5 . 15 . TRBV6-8 CASIIKTGGQETQYF TGTGCCAGCATTATAAAGACAGGCGGACAAGAGACCCAGTACTTC
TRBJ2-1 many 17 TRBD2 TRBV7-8 CASSFRGLAGVGNEQFF TGTGCCAGCAGCTTCCGCGGACTAGCGGGGGTTGGGAATGAGCAGTTCTTC
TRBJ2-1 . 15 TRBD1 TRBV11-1 CASSPGTGTNNEQFF TGTGCCAGCAGCCCCGGGACAGGGACAAACAATGAGCAGTTCTTC
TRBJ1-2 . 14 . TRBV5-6 CASSWGRRDYCYTF TGTGCCAGCAGCTGGGGCCGGAGGGACTATTGCTACACCTTC
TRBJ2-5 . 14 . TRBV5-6 CARSLDPGRKTQYF TGTGCCCGCAGTCTGGACCCGGGCAGGAAGACCCAGTACTTC
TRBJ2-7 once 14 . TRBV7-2 CASSLDGVGREQYF TGTGCCAGCAGCTTAGATGGCGTCGGGCGGGAGCAGTACTTC
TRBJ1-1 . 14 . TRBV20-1 CSARRSAGYTEAFF TGCAGTGCCCGCAGGTCGGCGGGATACACTGAAGCTTTCTTT
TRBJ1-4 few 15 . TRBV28 CASSLRGGLNEKLFF TGTGCCAGCAGTTTAAGGGGGGGTTTGAATGAAAAACTGTTTTTT
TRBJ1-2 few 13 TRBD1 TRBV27 CASRPEDRLGYTF TGTGCCAGCAGACCTGAGGACAGGTTAGGCTACACCTTC
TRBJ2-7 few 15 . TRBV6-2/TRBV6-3 CASSYIPGLSYEQYF TGTGCCAGCAGTTATATCCCGGGGCTCTCCTACGAGCAGTACTTC
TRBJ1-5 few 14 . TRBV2 CASSGQVADQPQHF TGTGCCAGCAGTGGACAGGTCGCGGATCAGCCCCAGCATTTT